The 18 T cell receptor beta chains reported below all come from one sample, sequenced in a study of T cell responses to AZD1222 COVID-19 vaccine. Assay: immunoSEQ multiplex PCR; the TCRdb copy retains only in-frame clones and omits some. Of more than 110,000 clones listed, more than 85% are singletons. Sample: peripheral blood, taken on day 0 of AZD1222 vaccination. The receptor set was obtained from an adult in good health.

V is TRBV5-6 and J is TRBJ2-7; D uncertain. Germline values: CDR1 SGHDT, CDR2 YYEEEE. CDR3 size: 12 residues. Trimming removed 2 bases at V and 7 bases at J, with 10 bases between. The CDR3 here is CASSFRVREQYF. The CDR3, as DNA: TGTGCCAGCAGCTTTAGGGTAAGGGAGCAGTACTTC. The complete variable domain, with remaining parts taken from reference TRBV5-6 and TRBJ2-7, reads DAGVTQSPTHLIKTRGQQVTLRCSPKSGHDTVSWYQQALGQGPQFIFQYYEEEERQRGNFPDRFSGHQFPNYSSELNVNALLLGDSALYLCASSFRVREQYFGPGTRLTVT.

The gene calls are TRBV5-1 and TRBJ2-2; D tentatively fits TRBD1 or TRBD2 (6 bases each). Per the germline V gene, CDR1 is SGHRS and CDR2 is YFSETQ. This CDR3 spans 14 amino acids. Trimming stripped 4 bases from V and 3 bases from J, with 10 bases between. Here the CDR3 DNA reads TGCGCCAGCAGCGGCGGGACACACACCGGGGAGCTGTTTTTT. Translation: CASSGGTHTGELFF. Full variable domain (rest looked up from reference TRBV5-1 and TRBJ2-2): KAGVTQTPRYLIKTRGQQVTLSCSPISGHRSVSWYQQTPGQGLQFLFEYFSETQRNKGNFPGRFSGRQFSNSRSEMNVSTLELGDSALYLCASSGGTHTGELFFGEGSRLTVL.

This clone appeared once. CDR3: CASSWGVGANVLTF. The CDR3 DNA sequence: TGTGCCAGCAGCTGGGGAGTCGGGGCCAACGTCCTGACTTTC. V gene TRBV11-2 combines with J gene TRBJ2-6; a weak D match, TRBD2 (5 bases). There are 14 residues in the CDR3. Germline CDR1 reads SGHAT; CDR2 reads FQNNGV. Trimming stripped 4 bases from V and 4 bases from J, with 8 bases between.

The rearrangement uses TRBV13 and TRBJ2-1, with D tentatively TRBD2 (5 bases). The CDR3 has 11 residues. The V end lost 5 bases, the J end lost 8 bases, and 7 bases lay between the germline ends. Germline V gene sequence: CDR1 PRHDT, CDR2 FYEKMQ (reference sequence). The CDR3 sequence is CASSPGDEQFF. CDR3 nucleotide sequence: TGTGCCAGCAGCCCCGGGGATGAGCAGTTCTTC.

This chain links TRBV7-3 with TRBJ1-2; no clear D gene. V lost 5 bases to trimming and J lost 3 bases, with 16 bases between them. Germline CDR1 reads SGHTA; CDR2 reads FQGTGA. This CDR3 comprises 15 residues. The CDR3 sequence: CASSPRDYSYYGYTF. Here the CDR3 DNA reads TGTGCCAGCAGCCCCCGAGATTACTCTTACTATGGCTACACCTTC.

In nucleotides, the CDR3 is TGTGCCAGCAGCCAAGATGTGAGGGAGGGGTCCTACGAGCAGTACTTC. Protein: CASSQDVREGSYEQYF. The rearrangement uses TRBV14 and TRBJ2-7, with 7 bases that match TRBD2. This CDR3 is built from 16 residues. V was pared by 0 bases and J by 1 base, with 6 bases of the junction left unmatched. The germline gives CDR1 SGHDN, CDR2 FVKESK.

The chain links TRBV7-2 to TRBJ1-5; a possible D gene is TRBD1 (5 bases). The CDR3 length is 16 residues. V lost 5 bases and J 3 bases, leaving 17 bases between the germline ends. Germline V gene lookup returns CDR1 SGHTA and CDR2 FQGNSA. The CDR3 loop is CASSTQGFLSNQPQHF. DNA of the CDR3: TGTGCCAGCAGCACTCAGGGATTTCTTTCCAATCAGCCCCAGCATTTT.

V is TRBV27 and J is TRBJ1-2; 7 nucleotides align to TRBD1. The germline CDR1 and CDR2 sequences are MNHEY and SMNVEV (reference sequence). CDR3 length: 18 amino acids. J was trimmed by 5 bases and V by 5 bases; bases with no gene match: 20. CDR3 protein: CASSPLGGPGTAIYGYTF. CDR3 DNA sequence: TGTGCCAGCAGTCCCTTAGGTGGCCCCGGGACAGCCATTTATGGCTACACCTTC.

The chain links TRBV5-1 to TRBJ1-2; D not resolved. V was clipped by 0 bases and J by 9 bases, with 15 bases between them. This CDR3 has 14 amino acids. Germline loops: CDR1 SGHRS, CDR2 YFSETQ. The CDR3 DNA follows: TGCGCCAGCAGCTTGGGGGGAGCGGTCGGTAGCTACACCTTC. Translation gives CASSLGGAVGSYTF. The full variable domain, with the rest looked up from reference TRBV5-1 and TRBJ1-2, is KAGVTQTPRYLIKTRGQQVTLSCSPISGHRSVSWYQQTPGQGLQFLFEYFSETQRNKGNFPGRFSGRQFSNSRSEMNVSTLELGDSALYLCASSLGGAVGSYTFGSGTRLTVV.

The CDR3 protein is CASSARGTENSPLHF. Here the CDR3 DNA reads TGTGCCAGTAGTGCCCGAGGGACAGAAAATTCACCCCTCCACTTT. The chain combines TRBV19 with TRBJ1-6, with 7 bases aligning to TRBD1. There are 15 residues in the CDR3. The V gene's germline CDR1 is LNHDA and CDR2 SQIVND (reference sequence). Trimming took 5 bases from V and 7 from J; bases not matched to a gene: 8.

The V call is TRBV7-2, the J call TRBJ1-5; perhaps TRBD1 as D (6 bases). Germline V gene sequence: CDR1 SGHTA, CDR2 FQGNSA. The CDR3 extends over 15 amino acids. The ends were cut back, 4 bases at V and 7 bases at J, with 17 bases in the middle. For the CDR3, the DNA is TGTGCCAGCAGCTCCCGACAGGCTGGCGGACAGCCCCAGCATTTT. Translating gives CASSSRQAGGQPQHF.

The V and J genes are TRBV5-4 and TRBJ2-1; D is perhaps TRBD1 (7 bases). Germline CDR1 reads SGHNT; CDR2 reads YYREEE (reference sequence). This CDR3 has 14 amino acids. V shed 4 bases and J shed 14 bases, with 22 bases lying between them. The CDR3 DNA reads as TGTGCCAGCAGCCTGGCGGGGTACCGGACAGGTGAGTTCTTC. This sequence encodes CASSLAGYRTGEFF.

The chain carries TRBV5-3 and TRBJ1-2; D is uncertain. TRBV5-3 is an ORF; its function is uncertain. Trimming removed 4 bases at V and 7 bases at J, with 14 bases between. The CDR3 runs to 13 residues. CDR3 protein: CARSPLLESGYTF. In nucleotides, the CDR3 is TGTGCCAGAAGCCCTCTGTTGGAAAGTGGCTACACCTTC.

The V call is TRBV23-1, the J call TRBJ2-5; TRBD1 is a possible D gene (5 bases). TRBV23-1 is noted as an ORF with a role that remains uncertain. This CDR3 is built from 17 residues. V was trimmed by 4 bases and J by 0 bases, leaving 18 bases between them. Here the CDR3 DNA reads TGCGCCAGCAGTCCTGCAGGGCAGGCCAAGTACCAAGAGACCCAGTACTTC. Protein: CASSPAGQAKYQETQYF.

V gene TRBV2 combines with J gene TRBJ1-3; D is undetermined. Germline assignment: CDR1 SNHLY and CDR2 FYNNEI. V lost 2 bases and J lost 7, with 3 bases in between. The CDR3 is 11 amino acids. Here the CDR3 reads CASSERNTIYF. The CDR3 coding sequence is TGTGCCAGCAGTGAAAGGAACACCATATATTTT.

The chain joins TRBV5-6 to TRBJ1-1; D not certain. The CDR3 extends over 15 amino acids. V dropped 0 bases and J dropped 1 base, with 10 bases sitting between them. Per germline, CDR1 SGHDT and CDR2 YYEEEE. The CDR3 DNA is TGTGCCAGCAGCTTGGTGGGTGACTCGAACACTGAAGCTTTCTTT. As protein: CASSLVGDSNTEAFF.

This clone has only one observation. The genes are TRBV18 and TRBJ2-2; D not certain. Germline V lookup: CDR1 KGHSH, CDR2 LQKENI. Trimming cost V 1 base and J 2 bases, with 11 bases left between them. This CDR3 has 16 amino acids. CDR3 sequence reads: CASSPRANLNTGELFF. For the CDR3, the DNA is TGTGCCAGCTCACCACGAGCCAACCTTAACACCGGGGAGCTGTTTTTT.

V is TRBV4-2 and J is TRBJ1-2; D not certain. The V and J ends lost 1 base and 0 bases respectively, with 12 bases between them. Per the germline V gene, CDR1 is LGHNA and CDR2 is YNFKEQ. CDR3 length: 16 amino acids. This CDR3 reads CASSQAVVGPNYGYTF. In DNA, the CDR3 is TGTGCCAGCAGCCAAGCGGTTGTCGGACCTAACTATGGCTACACCTTC.